This TCR beta chain was recovered during a study of blood T cell repertoires in COVID-19 (dated by TCRdb to the early 2020s). Some background on the complete study: The collaborator samples originated in the United States, Italy and Spain and spanned the acute and convalescent phases of COVID-19. The sample metadata nearly always contained a de-identified subject ID, COVID-19 status, age in years and sex. The dataset comprised deeply sampled blood TCRbeta repertoires from subjects exposed to, actively infected with, or recovered from COVID-19. The samples were drawn from the first 160 participants of the ongoing ImmuneRACE study and from 1,200 or so subjects provided by 6 global collaborators. The prospective study material was composed of cDNA or gDNA derived from T cells, B-cell-depleted T cells, or PBMCs. HLA class I and class II types, where available, came from metadata supplied by the sample provider rather than from assay-based typing. A freely available public database, intended as a resource for researchers studying the immune response to SARS-CoV-2, is where the repertoires were released.

The collaborating institutions used their own protocols to collect whole blood in K2EDTA tubes. Collaborator samples were shipped for TCRbeta analysis as frozen whole blood, isolated PBMCs, or DNA extracted from either sample type. About this clone itself: Its antigen is not yet known. No much larger clone is present one base from it, and per-base qualities are unavailable.

The investigation overall reported the following: The quantity of clinical and demographic metadata differed by source and by participant and was supplied without curation.

TCRbeta CDR3 regions were amplified from genomic DNA using the immunoSEQ Assay, a bias-controlled multiplex PCR. The original pipeline was this. Nucleated cell counts per sample were estimated from amplification of reference gene primers within the assay. Sequence reads were collapsed and filtered to measure the absolute abundance of every unique TCRbeta CDR3 rearrangement. For each sample, productive Simpson clonality was calculated as the square root of Simpson's diversity index over productive rearrangements. Imported from immuneACCESS, the table was reduced by TCRdb to in-frame sequences with V and J called. These copies leave out some clones; in studies compared against another copy, an unresolved V gene accounts for under half, and the cause of the remainder is not known. The V and J calls and clone size come from that table; D and trimming were worked out from the DNA. The sample includes about 240,000 clones, with approximately 86% observed a single time. Of the sample, less than 8.5% is held by the ten largest clones.

V ends up 5 bases short and J 3 bases short, with an unmatched junction base count of 13. CDR1 and CDR2, looked up from the germline V gene, are SGHRS and YFSETQ. The CDR3 starts with the cysteine, ends with the phenylalanine, and has 17 residues. Only CDR3 DNA is held: 51 bases, read in frame from base 1. The sample was peripheral blood. The chain was built from TRBV5-1 and TRBJ1-2; TRBD1 matches 10 bases in the middle. This TCR derives from a woman aged 65 to 85 with active or convalescent COVID-19. The nucleotide sequence is TGCGCCAGCAGTATTTCCGGGACAGGGGCCTCCCACTATGGCTACACCTTC. This translates into CASSISGTGASHYGYTF.